Following are 31 T cell receptor beta chains from one sample sequenced in a study of CD8 T cells in Susac syndrome (dated by TCRdb to between 2019 and 2020). The method was the immunoSEQ multiplex PCR assay. RNA was extracted with the RNeasy kit and roughly 0.45 to 1 ug was reverse transcribed using random hexamers. TCRdb took the public reads, trimmed them with fastp at Q25, ran MiXCR for clone calling and kept in-frame beta chains. CDR3 protein duplicates are merged, each entry listing the most common genes and DNA. The sample data list some 160,000 distinct CDR3 sequences, and 90% to 95% of these were observed just once. Of the sample, 0.1% to 0.13% is held by the ten largest clones. The sample was CD4+ T cells from PBMCs. The source is a human donor with Susac syndrome.

J is TRBJ2-5 and V is TRBV7-2, with D hard to call. This CDR3 is built from 14 residues. CDR1 SGHTA and CDR2 FQGNSA come from the germline V gene. Trimming removed 2 bases at V and 2 bases at J, with 9 bases between. CDR3 protein: CASSLLASQETQYF. For the CDR3, the DNA is TGTGCCAGCAGCTTATTGGCTTCTCAAGAGACCCAGTACTTC.

The chain has TRBV4-3 and TRBJ2-3; tentative D call: TRBD2 (7 bases). Trimming pared 1 base from V and 3 bases from J, leaving 11 bases between. Germline V gives CDR1 LGHNA, CDR2 YSLEER. CDR3 length: 15 residues. DNA of the CDR3: TGCGCCAGCAGCCAAGGGGGGGGCCGGACAGATACGCAGTATTTT. Translating gives CASSQGGGRTDTQYF.

The chain uses TRBV12-3 or TRBV12-4 and TRBJ2-2; no firm D call. The CDR3 spans 16 residues. Trimming cost V 2 bases and J 0 bases, with 10 bases left between them. Here the CDR3 reads CASSLSSRSNTGELFF. CDR3 nucleotides: TGTGCCAGCAGTTTATCGAGCCGATCGAACACCGGGGAGCTGTTTTTT.

The rearrangement joins TRBV20-1 to TRBJ2-3; perhaps D is TRBD1 or TRBD2 (5 bases each). Germline loops: CDR1 DFQATT, CDR2 SNEGSKA (reference sequence). Trimming pared 3 bases from V and 1 base from J, leaving 17 bases between. CDR3 length equals 16 residues. In DNA form, the CDR3 reads TGCAGTGCTAGGGCTGGTTTGGGGGAGCGCACAGATACGCAGTATTTT. Its translation: CSARAGLGERTDTQYF.

The chain links TRBV20-1 to TRBJ1-2, with 8 bases identical to TRBD1. The germline V gene has CDR1 DFQATT and CDR2 SNEGSKA (reference sequence). This CDR3 is 13 amino acids long. V was clipped by 6 bases and J by 5 bases; unmatched bases: 8. The chain's CDR3 is CSAPTGGIYGYTF. CDR3 DNA sequence: TGCAGTGCGCCTACAGGGGGAATTTATGGCTACACCTTC.

CDR3 DNA: TGTGCCAGCAGCCCACAGGGGGGGCCCAATCAGCCCCAGCATTTT. It encodes CASSPQGGPNQPQHF. The V and J genes are TRBV9 and TRBJ1-5, with 8 nucleotides matching TRBD1. With 4 bases clipped from V and 3 bases from J, the junction kept 6 bases outside the gene matches. The V gene's germline CDR1 is SGDLS and CDR2 YYNGEE. The length of the CDR3 is 15 residues.

The CDR3 reads CSAAGTGYNEQFF. Here the CDR3 DNA reads TGCAGTGCTGCCGGGACAGGTTACAATGAGCAGTTCTTC. J is TRBJ2-1 and V is TRBV20-1; 8 positions agree with TRBD1. CDR1 and CDR2 from the germline V gene are DFQATT and SNEGSKA (reference sequence). With 5 bases clipped from V and 4 bases from J, the junction kept 4 bases outside the gene matches. This CDR3 is 13 amino acids long.

This sequence joins TRBV2 and TRBJ1-2, with D unclear. The CDR3 has 11 amino acids. CDR1 SNHLY and CDR2 FYNNEI come from the germline V gene. V was shortened by 4 bases and J by 7 bases, with 7 bases between the two germline ends. The chain's CDR3 is CASSVGFGYTF. The CDR3 DNA is TGTGCCAGCAGTGTTGGTTTTGGCTACACCTTC. Full variable domain (remainder filled in from reference TRBV2 and TRBJ1-2): EPEVTQTPSHQVTQMGQEVILRCVPISNHLYFYWYRQILGQKVEFLVSFYNNEISEKSEIFDDQFSVERPDGSNFTLKIRSTKLEDSAMYFCASSVGFGYTFGSGTRLTVV.

This clonotype was picked up a small number of times. The rearrangement uses TRBV9 and TRBJ1-4, with 7 bases lining up with TRBD1. V was pared by 3 bases and J by 0 bases, with 5 bases of the junction left unmatched. Germline V gene data show CDR1 as SGDLS and CDR2 as YYNGEE. The CDR3 runs to 16 residues. The CDR3: CASSAGTVATNEKLFF. CDR3 nucleotides: TGTGCCAGCAGCGCTGGGACAGTTGCAACTAATGAAAAACTGTTTTTT.

The V and J genes are TRBV5-1 and TRBJ1-1, with D tentatively TRBD1 (5 bases). Deletions cut 4 bases from V and 5 bases from J, with 15 bases between. The length of the CDR3 is 14 residues. In germline, CDR1 is SGHRS, CDR2 YFSETQ. The CDR3: CASSENTGGTEAFF. CDR3 in DNA: TGCGCCAGCAGCGAAAACACGGGGGGAACTGAAGCTTTCTTT.

The chain employs TRBV25-1 and TRBJ2-7; D may be TRBD1 (7 bases). CDR1 is MGHDK, CDR2 SYGVNS, per germline. CDR3 length equals 15 residues. V dropped 3 bases and J dropped 4 bases, with 16 bases sitting between them. The CDR3 DNA sequence: TGTGCCAGCAGTGATTTCGGGCAGGGGGGTTACGAGCAGTACTTC. Protein product: CASSDFGQGGYEQYF.

V is TRBV3-1 and J is TRBJ2-1; D is possibly TRBD2 (5 bases). Trimming cost V 2 bases and J 9 bases, with 20 bases left between them. This CDR3 is built from 16 residues. Per the germline V gene, CDR1 is LGHDT and CDR2 is YNNKEL (reference sequence). This CDR3 reads CASSQLQAYPRGEQFF. For the CDR3, the DNA is TGTGCCAGCAGCCAACTTCAAGCCTACCCCCGGGGTGAGCAGTTCTTC.

The chain has TRBV9 and TRBJ1-4, with TRBD1 identical over 10 bases. With V trimmed by 4 bases and J by 6 bases, 6 bases remained unmatched. The CDR3 loop spans 15 amino acids. From germline, CDR1 is SGDLS and CDR2 YYNGEE. The CDR3 nucleotides are TGTGCCAGCAGCCCCCAGGGACAGGGGTATGAAAAACTGTTTTTT. Translation: CASSPQGQGYEKLFF.

The chain carries TRBV2 and TRBJ2-3; TRBD1 aligns across 7 bases. This CDR3 spans 16 amino acids. V was pared by 9 bases and J by 1 base, with 13 bases of the junction left unmatched. The germline CDR1 and CDR2 sequences are SNHLY and FYNNEI. CDR3 loop: CASARFAQGGTDTQYF. The CDR3 nucleotides read TGTGCCAGTGCTAGGTTCGCCCAGGGGGGCACAGATACGCAGTATTTT.

V gene TRBV11-1 combines with J gene TRBJ2-3, with TRBD1 matching over 9 bases. CDR1 is SGHAT, CDR2 FQDESV, per germline (reference sequence). The CDR3 has 18 residues. The ends lost 4 bases at V and 4 bases at J; junction bases unmatched: 15. The CDR3 region is CASSSRPVNRGQSDTQYF. CDR3 nucleotides: TGTGCCAGCAGCTCGAGGCCGGTTAACAGGGGGCAATCAGATACGCAGTATTTT.

The CDR3 loop reads CSARDPNQPQHF. CDR3 coding DNA: TGCAGTGCTAGAGACCCTAATCAGCCCCAGCATTTT. The chain joins TRBV20-1 to TRBJ1-5, with unresolved D. The germline V gene encodes CDR1 DFQATT and CDR2 SNEGSKA (reference sequence). Trimming took 0 bases from V and 4 from J, leaving 4 bases between them. This CDR3 is built from 12 residues.

This clonotype appeared a single time. The chain combines TRBV20-1 with TRBJ2-5; 13 nucleotides line up with TRBD2. Germline CDR1 is DFQATT and CDR2 is SNEGSKA (reference sequence). With 0 bases clipped from V and 0 bases from J, the junction kept 4 bases outside the gene matches. The CDR3 extends over 17 amino acids. The CDR3 bases are TGCAGTGCTAGAGATCTACTAGCGGGGGGGTACCAAGAGACCCAGTACTTC. Translating gives CSARDLLAGGYQETQYF.

The V call is TRBV9, the J call TRBJ2-3; D gene unclear. Germline CDR1 SGDLS, CDR2 YYNGEE. V gave up 3 bases and J gave up 2 bases, with 10 bases separating them. The CDR3 covers 14 residues. CDR3 sequence (DNA): TGTGCCAGCAGCGCGCCTAAGAACACAGATACGCAGTATTTT. This translates into CASSAPKNTDTQYF.

J is TRBJ2-1 and V is TRBV6-4, with TRBD2 identical over 10 bases. CDR3 length: 16 residues. V gave up 5 bases and J gave up 2 bases; unmatched junction bases: 6. Germline CDR1 and CDR2: MRHNA and SNTAGT. The CDR3 spells CASSLTSGLPYNEQFF. DNA of the CDR3: TGTGCCAGCAGTCTGACTAGCGGGTTACCCTACAATGAGCAGTTCTTC.

This chain connects TRBV7-2 to TRBJ2-7, with D hard to call. The CDR3 is made up of 14 amino acids. Germline values: CDR1 SGHTA, CDR2 FQGNSA. The germline V and J ends were trimmed by 2 bases and 3 bases, with 11 bases remaining between them. The CDR3 region is CASSLIGSGYEQYF. The CDR3 nucleotides are TGTGCCAGCAGCTTAATAGGGTCGGGCTACGAGCAGTACTTC.

The chain recombines TRBV7-3 with TRBJ1-2, with 7 bases matching TRBD1. The length of the CDR3 is 13 residues. Germline V gene data show CDR1 as SGHTA and CDR2 as FQGTGA. Trimming removed 5 bases from V and 7 bases from J; junction bases left unmatched: 7. The CDR3 coding sequence is TGTGCCAGCAGCGCACAGGGGAGGGGTGGCTACACCTTC. Encoded protein: CASSAQGRGGYTF.

The chain carries TRBV20-1 and TRBJ1-4; the D is unclear. The CDR3 length is 14 residues. Germline CDR1 reads DFQATT; CDR2 reads SNEGSKA (reference sequence). Trimming removed 8 bases at V and 5 bases at J, with 18 bases between. The CDR3 DNA reads as TGCAGTACCTCTAGAGGTACAAAAAATGAAAAACTGTTTTTT. Translating gives CSTSRGTKNEKLFF.

V and J are TRBV9 and TRBJ2-7; D tentatively fits TRBD1 or TRBD2 (5 bases each). There are 15 residues in the CDR3. Germline-derived CDR1 and CDR2 are SGDLS and YYNGEE. V was trimmed by 0 bases and J by 7 bases, leaving 17 bases between them. CDR3 sequence: CASSVGSGHPGEQYF. CDR3 DNA: TGTGCCAGCAGCGTAGGAAGCGGCCACCCAGGGGAGCAGTACTTC.

The chain links TRBV12-2 to TRBJ1-5; the D call of TRBD1 is as the table states it, not checked on the DNA. TRBV12-2 is designated a pseudogene. This CDR3 has 19 residues. CDR3 bases: TGTGCAAGTCGCTTAGCAGGTAGGACACATGGATCGGGCAATCAGCCCCAGCATTTT. Amino acids: CASRLAGRTHGSGNQPQHF.

V gene TRBV7-2 combines with J gene TRBJ2-1, with unresolved D. CDR1 and CDR2 (germline): SGHTA, FQGNSA. The CDR3 length is 13 residues. V lost 4 bases and J lost 6, with 10 bases in between. CDR3 region: CASSSEPSNEQFF. CDR3 in DNA: TGTGCCAGCAGCTCGGAGCCCTCCAATGAGCAGTTCTTC. Full variable domain (outside the CDR3, taken from reference TRBV7-2 and TRBJ2-1): GAGVSQSPSNKVTEKGKDVELRCDPISGHTALYWYRQSLGQGLEFLIYFQGNSAPDKSGLPSDRFSAERTGGSVSTLTIQRTQQEDSAVYLCASSSEPSNEQFFGPGTRLTVL.

The chain combines TRBV7-6 with TRBJ2-5; D tentatively reads TRBD1 or TRBD2 (5 bases each). Germline V lookup: CDR1 SGHVS, CDR2 FNYEAQ. The CDR3 has 15 residues. V lost 0 bases to trimming and J lost 4 bases, with 12 bases between them. The CDR3 DNA reads as TGTGCCAGCAGCTTAGCGAGAGGGCAGGGAGAGACCCAGTACTTC. It specifies CASSLARGQGETQYF.

V usage is TRBV29-1 and J usage is TRBJ1-5, with TRBD1 identical over 9 bases. The germline gives CDR1 SQVTM, CDR2 ANQGSEA. The junction had 6 bases not matched to a gene; V was cut back by 4 bases and J by 5 bases. The CDR3 sequence is 14 residues long. In DNA, the CDR3 is TGCAGCGTTGCGGGACAGGGATATTATCAGCCCCAGCATTTT. This encodes CSVAGQGYYQPQHF.

CDR3 coding DNA: TGCGCCAGCAGCCGGGACAGTCGGGGCTACACCTTC. This gives the protein CASSRDSRGYTF. The chain couples TRBV5-1 to TRBJ1-2; 7 nucleotides match TRBD1. The CDR3 is made up of 12 amino acids. Germline V gene data show CDR1 as SGHRS and CDR2 as YFSETQ. J gave up 8 bases and V 4 bases, and 5 bases lay outside the gene matches. The full variable domain, completed using reference TRBV5-1 and TRBJ1-2, is KAGVTQTPRYLIKTRGQQVTLSCSPISGHRSVSWYQQTPGQGLQFLFEYFSETQRNKGNFPGRFSGRQFSNSRSEMNVSTLELGDSALYLCASSRDSRGYTFGSGTRLTVV.

V usage is TRBV20-1 and J usage is TRBJ1-4, with 7 positions matching TRBD1. V trimming: 4 bases; J trimming: 2 bases; junction bases outside the gene matches: 4. Germline values: CDR1 DFQATT, CDR2 SNEGSKA (reference sequence). CDR3 length equals 14 residues. The CDR3 DNA reads TGCAGTGCTACCACAGGGGCCACTAATGAAAAACTGTTTTTT. Amino acids: CSATTGATNEKLFF.

The rearrangement uses TRBV27 and TRBJ2-2; D gene ambiguous. CDR1 is MNHEY, CDR2 SMNVEV, per germline (reference sequence). The length of the CDR3 is 15 residues. The V end was cut by 0 bases, the J end by 4 bases, with 9 bases between. CDR3 sequence (DNA): TGTGCCAGCAGTTTATCAGGACGAGCCACCGGGGAGCTGTTTTTT. Translating gives CASSLSGRATGELFF.

This chain connects TRBV2 to TRBJ2-2, with 10 bases that match TRBD2. Germline V CDR1 and CDR2: SNHLY, FYNNEI. This CDR3 has 15 amino acids. Trimming took 6 bases from V and 4 from J; bases not matched to a gene: 5. This CDR3 is CASSVAGGGTGELFF. Here the CDR3 DNA reads TGTGCCAGCAGCGTAGCGGGGGGAGGCACCGGGGAGCTGTTTTTT.